Sequencing of this T cell receptor (beta chain) was carried out in a study of T-cell reconstitution after alpha-beta-depleted transplantation in children. Study outcomes and limitations: Diversity and T-cell counts at one year after transplant derived mostly from new T cells. There were some patients whose high TCRbeta diversity at day 60 came from surviving recipient T cells and thymic progenitors. Several hundred rapidly expanded clones from non-depleted graft cells reportedly supplied alpha-beta T cells about two months post-transplant.

The CDR3 is 16 amino acids. Germline CDR1 SGHRS, CDR2 YFSETQ. Trimming removed 0 bases from V and 4 bases from J; junction bases left unmatched: 7. This clonotype was found a few times. The target antigen is unknown. Library preparation (for TCRbeta) was performed with unique molecular identifiers. TCRdb reprocessed the PCR reads via MiXCR and lists one record per CDR3 protein. The repertoire holds a few hundred thousand distinct CDR3 sequences, 25% to 30% seen once, with approximately 39% in the top ten. V is TRBV5-1 and J is TRBJ1-3; the match to TRBD1 covers 7 bases. The specimen comprised PBMCs, sampled before TCRalphabeta/CD19-depleted stem cell transplant. The clonotype originates from a boy under two years old with Wiskott-Aldrich syndrome, due to receive a stem cell transplant. The CDR3 DNA reads as TGCGCCAGCAGCTTGGATACAGGGGTGCAAGGAAACACCATATATTTT. The encoded protein is CASSLDTGVQGNTIYF.